This TCR beta chain was profiled in a study of blood T cell dynamics during melanoma immunotherapy. About the study: Metastatic melanoma patients received first-line pembrolizumab or nivolumab plus ipilimumab.

Time point meaning: pre-treatment baseline. Sequencing was performed with immunoSEQ multiplex PCR; in TCRdb, only in-frame clones are kept and a portion is missing. The sample yields some 25,000 clones, around 85% seen once. Looked up from germline, CDR1 is MGHRA and CDR2 is YSYEKL. This CDR3 has 15 residues. The sample was blood, taken from a patient treated with checkpoint blockade. The sequence derives from a human donor with melanoma. The chain has TRBV4-1 and TRBJ2-5; D unresolved. TRBJ2-7 explains the end of the DNA better; the J call may be wrong. CDR3 residues: CASSHPPKGYNEQYF. The CDR3 DNA reads TGCGCCAGCAGCCATCCCCCCAAGGGCTACAACGAGCAGTACTTC.